This passage covers 2 T cell receptor beta chains from one sample sequenced in a study of shared T cell receptors in the human thymus. Profiling relied on immunoSEQ multiplex PCR, and the TCRdb table lists in-frame clones only, not all of them. In the table there are some 700,000 clones, over 75% of which are singletons. These same records also appear under a second study, on human thymus T cells.

Material for sequencing was thymocytes. These receptors were collected from a girl less than two years old with a congenital heart defect.

The chain joins TRBV6-5 to TRBJ2-5, with D perhaps TRBD2 (5 bases). Trimming took off 7 bases at V and 3 bases at J, with 12 bases between the two ends. The CDR3 spans 13 residues. Looked up from germline, CDR1 is MNHEY and CDR2 is SVGAGI. The CDR3 DNA is TGTGCCAGCACTTGTCGGGGAGAAGAGACCCAGTACTTC. As protein: CASTCRGEETQYF.

This clone was seen only a few times. This sequence joins TRBV4-1 and TRBJ1-1; D remains unclear. Deletions cut 4 bases from V and 1 base from J, with 13 bases between. This CDR3 is built from 15 residues. The germline CDR1 and CDR2 sequences are MGHRA and YSYEKL. The chain's CDR3 is CASSPPGWPNTEAFF. As DNA, the CDR3 is TGCGCCAGCAGCCCCCCGGGGTGGCCGAACACTGAAGCTTTCTTT.